This T cell receptor beta chain was captured by sequencing in a study of cytomegalovirus exposure and HLA in healthy donors. Study-level findings and limits: CMV antigen specificity was confirmed in vitro for three CMV-associated chains.

With 4 bases clipped from V and 4 bases from J, the junction kept 5 bases outside the gene matches. This CDR3 has 15 residues. CDR1 and CDR2 from the germline V gene are SGHVS and FNYEAQ. To note about this clone: Its antigen is as yet unknown.

The data were produced by immunoSEQ multiplex PCR, yet TCRdb's version contains in-frame clones alone and is incomplete. The sample consists of roughly 310,000 clones, roughly 90% of them appearing once. This TCR derives from a man aged 30-40 years in good health and CMV-seronegative. Sequences were obtained from PBMCs. The chain couples TRBV7-6 to TRBJ2-2; 8 bases are shared with TRBD2. CDR3 nucleotides: TGTGCCAGCAGCTCCCAGCGGGGGAGCACCGGGGAGCTGTTTTTT. This sequence encodes CASSSQRGSTGELFF.